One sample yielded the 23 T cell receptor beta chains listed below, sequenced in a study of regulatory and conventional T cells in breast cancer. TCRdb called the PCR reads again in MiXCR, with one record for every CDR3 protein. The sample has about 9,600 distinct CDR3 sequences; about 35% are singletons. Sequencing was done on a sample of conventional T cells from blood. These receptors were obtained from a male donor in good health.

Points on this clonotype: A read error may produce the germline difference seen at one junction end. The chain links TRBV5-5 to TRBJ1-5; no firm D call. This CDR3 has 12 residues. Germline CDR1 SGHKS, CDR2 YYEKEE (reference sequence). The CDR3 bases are TGTGCCGGCAGTCCGGTTGATCAGCCCCAGCATTTT. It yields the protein CAGSPVDQPQHF.

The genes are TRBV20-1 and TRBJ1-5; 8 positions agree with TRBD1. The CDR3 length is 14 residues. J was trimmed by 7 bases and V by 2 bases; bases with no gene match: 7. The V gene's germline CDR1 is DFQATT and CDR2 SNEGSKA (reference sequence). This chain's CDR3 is CSARTRTGLQPQHF. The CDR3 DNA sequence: TGCAGTGCTAGAACGAGGACAGGGTTGCAGCCCCAGCATTTT.

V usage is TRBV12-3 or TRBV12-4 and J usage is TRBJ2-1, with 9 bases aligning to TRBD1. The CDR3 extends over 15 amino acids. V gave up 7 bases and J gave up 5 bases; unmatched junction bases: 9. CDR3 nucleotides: TGTGCCAGCACCAACGGACAGGGGCCCCACAATGAGCAGTTCTTC. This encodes CASTNGQGPHNEQFF.

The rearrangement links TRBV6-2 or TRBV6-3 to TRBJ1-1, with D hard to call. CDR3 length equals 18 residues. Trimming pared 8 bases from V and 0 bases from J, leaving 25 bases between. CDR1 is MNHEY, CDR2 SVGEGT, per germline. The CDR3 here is CASVREPTPIPLNTEAFF. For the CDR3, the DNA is TGTGCCAGCGTCCGCGAACCCACTCCTATCCCGTTGAACACTGAAGCTTTCTTT.

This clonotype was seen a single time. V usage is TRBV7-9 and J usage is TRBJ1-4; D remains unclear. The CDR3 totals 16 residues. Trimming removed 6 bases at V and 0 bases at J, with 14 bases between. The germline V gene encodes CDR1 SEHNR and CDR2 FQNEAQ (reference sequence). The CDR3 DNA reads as TGTGCCAGCAGTTCCCGAGGAGGTCCAACTAATGAAAAACTGTTTTTT. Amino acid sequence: CASSSRGGPTNEKLFF.

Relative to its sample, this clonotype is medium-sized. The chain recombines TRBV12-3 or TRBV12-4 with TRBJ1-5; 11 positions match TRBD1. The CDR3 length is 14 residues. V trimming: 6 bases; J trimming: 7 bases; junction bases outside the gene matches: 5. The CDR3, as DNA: TGTGCCAGCAGGAGCGGGACAGGGGGACAGCCCCAGCATTTT. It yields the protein CASRSGTGGQPQHF.

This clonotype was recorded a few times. In DNA, the CDR3 is TGTGCCAGCAGTTCACAGGGAGGGCTCGAGCAGTACTTC. It codes for CASSSQGGLEQYF. This rearrangement joins TRBV6-1 to TRBJ2-7, with D maybe TRBD2 (7 bases). CDR3 length: 13 amino acids. The V and J ends lost 5 bases and 6 bases respectively, with 14 bases between them. CDR1 and CDR2 from the germline V gene are MNHNS and SASEGT.

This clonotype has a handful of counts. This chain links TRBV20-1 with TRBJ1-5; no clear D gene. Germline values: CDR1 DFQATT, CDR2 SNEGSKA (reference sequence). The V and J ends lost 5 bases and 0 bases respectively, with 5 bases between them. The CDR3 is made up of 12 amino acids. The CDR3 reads CSAQYSNQPQHF. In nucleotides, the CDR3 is TGCAGTGCTCAGTATAGCAATCAGCCCCAGCATTTT.

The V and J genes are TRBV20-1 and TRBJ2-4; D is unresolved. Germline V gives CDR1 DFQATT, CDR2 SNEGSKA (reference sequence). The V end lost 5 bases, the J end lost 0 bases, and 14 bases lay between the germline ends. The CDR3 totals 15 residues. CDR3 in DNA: TGCAGTGCTGAGAACCGTAGGACAGCCAAAAACATTCAGTACTTC. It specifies CSAENRRTAKNIQYF.

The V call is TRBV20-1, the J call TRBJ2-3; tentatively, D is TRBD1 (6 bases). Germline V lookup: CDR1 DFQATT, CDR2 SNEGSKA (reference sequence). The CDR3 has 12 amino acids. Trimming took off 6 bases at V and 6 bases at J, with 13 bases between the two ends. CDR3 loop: CSAEQGRDTQYF. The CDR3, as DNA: TGCAGTGCCGAGCAGGGGCGGGATACGCAGTATTTT.

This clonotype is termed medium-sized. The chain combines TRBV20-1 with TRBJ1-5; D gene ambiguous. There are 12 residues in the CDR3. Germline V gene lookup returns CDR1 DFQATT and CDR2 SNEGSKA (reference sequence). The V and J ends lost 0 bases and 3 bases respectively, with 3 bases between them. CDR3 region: CSAREANQPQHF. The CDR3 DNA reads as TGCAGTGCTAGAGAGGCCAATCAGCCCCAGCATTTT.

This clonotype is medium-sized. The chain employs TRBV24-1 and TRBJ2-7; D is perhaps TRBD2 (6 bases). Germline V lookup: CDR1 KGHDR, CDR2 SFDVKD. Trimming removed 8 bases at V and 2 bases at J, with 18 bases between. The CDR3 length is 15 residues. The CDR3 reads CATTIPGTGTYEQYF. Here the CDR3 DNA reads TGTGCCACCACCATCCCCGGGACTGGGACCTACGAGCAGTACTTC.

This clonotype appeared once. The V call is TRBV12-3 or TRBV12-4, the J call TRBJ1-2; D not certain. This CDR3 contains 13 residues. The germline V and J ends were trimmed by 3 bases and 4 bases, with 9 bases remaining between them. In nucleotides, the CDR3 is TGTGCCAGCAGTTTCGCAGGTTTCTATGGCTACACCTTC. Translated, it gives CASSFAGFYGYTF.

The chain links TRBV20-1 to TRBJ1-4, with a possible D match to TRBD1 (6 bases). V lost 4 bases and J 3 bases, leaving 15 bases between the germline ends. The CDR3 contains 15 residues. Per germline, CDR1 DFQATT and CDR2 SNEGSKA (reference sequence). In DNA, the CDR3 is TGCAGTGCTATACACAGGGTGGTGGCTAATGAAAAACTGTTTTTT. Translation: CSAIHRVVANEKLFF.

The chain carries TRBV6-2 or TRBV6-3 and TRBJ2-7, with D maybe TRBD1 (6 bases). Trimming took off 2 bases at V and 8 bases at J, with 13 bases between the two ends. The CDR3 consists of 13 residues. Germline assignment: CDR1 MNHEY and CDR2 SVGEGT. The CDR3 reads CASSYGGRVQQYF. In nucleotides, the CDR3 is TGTGCCAGCAGTTACGGGGGCAGGGTCCAGCAGTACTTC.

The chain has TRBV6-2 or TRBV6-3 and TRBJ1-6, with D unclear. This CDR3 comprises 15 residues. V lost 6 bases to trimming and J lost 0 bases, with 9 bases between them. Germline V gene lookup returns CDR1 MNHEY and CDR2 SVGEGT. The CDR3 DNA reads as TGTGCCAGCAGGAACACCGACTCCTATAATTCACCCCTCCACTTT. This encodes CASRNTDSYNSPLHF.

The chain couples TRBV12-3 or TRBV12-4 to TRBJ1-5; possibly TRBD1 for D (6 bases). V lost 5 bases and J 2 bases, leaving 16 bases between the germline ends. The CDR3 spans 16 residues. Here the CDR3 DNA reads TGTGCCAGCAGTCCCGACAGGAGGGCGGGCAATCAGCCCCAGCATTTT. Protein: CASSPDRRAGNQPQHF.

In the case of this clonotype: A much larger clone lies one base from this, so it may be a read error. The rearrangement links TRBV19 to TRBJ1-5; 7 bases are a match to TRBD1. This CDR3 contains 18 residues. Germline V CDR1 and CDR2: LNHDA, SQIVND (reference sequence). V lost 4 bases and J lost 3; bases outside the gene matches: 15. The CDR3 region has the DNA TGTGCCAGTAGTAAAGACAGGGCACACACAAACTCCAATCAGCCCCAGCATTTT. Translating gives CASSKDRAHTNSNQPQHF.

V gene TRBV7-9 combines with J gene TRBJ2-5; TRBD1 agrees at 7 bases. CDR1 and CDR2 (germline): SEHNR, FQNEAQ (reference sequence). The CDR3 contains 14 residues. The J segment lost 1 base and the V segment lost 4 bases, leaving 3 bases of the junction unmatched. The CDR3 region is CASSSGQAQETQYF. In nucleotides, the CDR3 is TGTGCCAGCAGCTCCGGACAGGCCCAAGAGACCCAGTACTTC.

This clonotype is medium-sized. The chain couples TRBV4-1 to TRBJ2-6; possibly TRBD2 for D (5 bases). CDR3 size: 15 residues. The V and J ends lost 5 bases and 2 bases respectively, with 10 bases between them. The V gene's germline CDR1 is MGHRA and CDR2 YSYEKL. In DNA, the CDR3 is TGCGCCAGCAGCGCAGGACTCCCTGGGGCCAACGTCCTGACTTTC. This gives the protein CASSAGLPGANVLTF.

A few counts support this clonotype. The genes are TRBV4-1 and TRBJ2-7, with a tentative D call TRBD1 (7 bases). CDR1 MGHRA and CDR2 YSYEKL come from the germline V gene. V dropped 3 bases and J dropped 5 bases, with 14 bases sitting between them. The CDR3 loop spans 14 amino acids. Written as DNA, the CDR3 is TGCGCCAGCAGCCAGGCCGACAGGGAGGACGAGCAGTACTTC. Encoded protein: CASSQADREDEQYF.

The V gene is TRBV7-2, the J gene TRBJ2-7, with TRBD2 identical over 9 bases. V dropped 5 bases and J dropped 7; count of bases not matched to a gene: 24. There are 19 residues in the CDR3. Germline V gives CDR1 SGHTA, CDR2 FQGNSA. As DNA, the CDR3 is TGTGCCAGCAGCCCGACCCGATCCTTAAGCGGCGGGGGGGCCTGGGAGCAGTACTTC. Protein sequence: CASSPTRSLSGGGAWEQYF.

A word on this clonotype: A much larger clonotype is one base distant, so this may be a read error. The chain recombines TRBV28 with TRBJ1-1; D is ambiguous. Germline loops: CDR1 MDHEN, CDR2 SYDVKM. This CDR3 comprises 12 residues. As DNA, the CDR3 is TGTGCCGGCAGTTTGTTGGCCGCTGAAGCTTTCTTT. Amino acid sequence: CAGSLLAAEAFF.